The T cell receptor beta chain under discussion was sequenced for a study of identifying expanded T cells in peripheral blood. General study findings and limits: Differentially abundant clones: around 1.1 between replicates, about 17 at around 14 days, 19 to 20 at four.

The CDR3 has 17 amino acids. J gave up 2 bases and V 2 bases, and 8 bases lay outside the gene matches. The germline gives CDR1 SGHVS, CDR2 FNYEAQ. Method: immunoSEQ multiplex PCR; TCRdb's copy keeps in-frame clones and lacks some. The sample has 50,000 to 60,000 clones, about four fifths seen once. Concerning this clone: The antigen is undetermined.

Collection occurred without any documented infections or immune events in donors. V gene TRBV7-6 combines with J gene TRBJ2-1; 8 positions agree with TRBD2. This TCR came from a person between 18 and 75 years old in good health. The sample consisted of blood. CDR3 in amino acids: CASSLRASGRTYNEQFF. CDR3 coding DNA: TGTGCCAGCAGCTTAAGAGCTAGCGGGCGAACCTACAATGAGCAGTTCTTC.